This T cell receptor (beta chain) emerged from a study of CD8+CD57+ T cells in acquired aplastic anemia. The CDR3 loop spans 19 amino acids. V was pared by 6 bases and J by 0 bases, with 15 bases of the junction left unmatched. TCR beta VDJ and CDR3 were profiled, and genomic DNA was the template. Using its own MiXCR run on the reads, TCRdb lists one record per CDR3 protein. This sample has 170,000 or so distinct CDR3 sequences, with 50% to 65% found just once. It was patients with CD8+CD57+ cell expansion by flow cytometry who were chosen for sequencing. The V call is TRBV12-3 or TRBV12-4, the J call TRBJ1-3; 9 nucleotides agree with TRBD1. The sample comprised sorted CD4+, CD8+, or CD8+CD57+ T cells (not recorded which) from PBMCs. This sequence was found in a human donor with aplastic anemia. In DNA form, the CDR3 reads TGTGCCAGCAGCCAATCCCGGAGACAGGGGGTTCACTCTGGAAACACCATATATTTT. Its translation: CASSQSRRQGVHSGNTIYF.